This T cell receptor (beta chain) was captured in a study of blood T cell repertoires in COVID-19. Across the whole study: PBMCs, B-cell-depleted T cells, or T cells provided the cDNA or gDNA that made up the material.

CDR3 length equals 16 residues. CDR1 MDHEN and CDR2 SYDVKM come from the germline V gene. Trimming pared 3 bases from V and 2 bases from J, leaving 16 bases between. As handled by the study authors: Quantification of nucleated cells was approximated via reference gene primer amplification. Profiling relied on immunoSEQ multiplex PCR, and the TCRdb table lists in-frame clones only, not all of them. That table is the source of V, J and clone size, and D and trimming were worked out from the DNA. The table lists about 240,000 clones, approximately 82% of them singletons. This chain joins TRBV28 and TRBJ1-2; possibly TRBD1 for D (6 bases). Source material: peripheral blood. This TCR came from a man under 40 who had recovered from COVID-19. The CDR3 nucleotides are TGTGCCAGCAGTTTGGGCCCCAGGGGTTCCAACTATGGCTACACCTTC. This sequence encodes CASSLGPRGSNYGYTF.